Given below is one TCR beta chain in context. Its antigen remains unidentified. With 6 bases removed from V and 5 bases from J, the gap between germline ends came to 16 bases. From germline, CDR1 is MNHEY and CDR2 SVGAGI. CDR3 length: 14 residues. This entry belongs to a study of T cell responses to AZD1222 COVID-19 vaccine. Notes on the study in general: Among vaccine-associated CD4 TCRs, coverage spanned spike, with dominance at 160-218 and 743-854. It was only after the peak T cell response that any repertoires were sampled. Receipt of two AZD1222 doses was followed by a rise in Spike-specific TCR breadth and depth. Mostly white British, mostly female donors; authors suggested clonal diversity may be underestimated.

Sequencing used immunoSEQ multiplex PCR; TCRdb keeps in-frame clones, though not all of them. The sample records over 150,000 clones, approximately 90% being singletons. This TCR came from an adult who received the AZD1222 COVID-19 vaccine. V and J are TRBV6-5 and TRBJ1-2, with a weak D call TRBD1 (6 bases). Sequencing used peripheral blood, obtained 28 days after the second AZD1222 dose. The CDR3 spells CASSPPWTDYGYTF. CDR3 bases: TGTGCCAGCAGCCCCCCTTGGACAGATTATGGCTACACCTTC.